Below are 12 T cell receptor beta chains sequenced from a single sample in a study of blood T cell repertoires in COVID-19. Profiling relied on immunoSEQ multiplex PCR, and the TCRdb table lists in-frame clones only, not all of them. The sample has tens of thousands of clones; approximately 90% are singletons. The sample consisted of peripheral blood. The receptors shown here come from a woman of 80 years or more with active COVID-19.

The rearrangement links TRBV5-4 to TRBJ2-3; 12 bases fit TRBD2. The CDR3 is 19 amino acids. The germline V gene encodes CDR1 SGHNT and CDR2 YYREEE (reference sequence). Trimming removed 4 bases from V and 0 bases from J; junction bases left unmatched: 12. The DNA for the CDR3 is TGTGCCAGCAGCCGAGGACTAGCGGGATTTCGACTTAGCACAGATACGCAGTATTTT. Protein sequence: CASSRGLAGFRLSTDTQYF. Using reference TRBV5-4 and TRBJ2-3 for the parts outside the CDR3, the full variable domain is ETGVTQSPTHLIKTRGQQVTLRCSSQSGHNTVSWYQQALGQGPQFIFQYYREEENGRGNFPPRFSGLQFPNYSSELNVNALELDDSALYLCASSRGLAGFRLSTDTQYFGPGTRLTVL.

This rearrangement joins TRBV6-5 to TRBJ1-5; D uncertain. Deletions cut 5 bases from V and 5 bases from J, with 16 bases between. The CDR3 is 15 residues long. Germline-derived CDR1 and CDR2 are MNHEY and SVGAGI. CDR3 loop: CASSRAVGRDQPQHF. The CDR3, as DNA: TGTGCCAGCAGTCGGGCAGTTGGGCGGGATCAGCCCCAGCATTTT.

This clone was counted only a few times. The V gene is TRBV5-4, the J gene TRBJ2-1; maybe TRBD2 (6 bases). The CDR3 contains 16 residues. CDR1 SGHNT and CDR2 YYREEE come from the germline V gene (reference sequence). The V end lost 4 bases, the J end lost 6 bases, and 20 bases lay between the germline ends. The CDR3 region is CASSPGRTRYPNEQFF. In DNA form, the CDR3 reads TGTGCCAGCAGCCCGGGGAGGACAAGGTACCCCAATGAGCAGTTCTTC.

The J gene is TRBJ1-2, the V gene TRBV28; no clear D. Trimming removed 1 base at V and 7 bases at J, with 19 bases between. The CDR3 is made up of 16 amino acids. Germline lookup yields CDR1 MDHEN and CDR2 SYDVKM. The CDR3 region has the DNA TGTGCCAGCAGTTTATCCCGGTCCGAAAGCTATGTTGGCTACACCTTC. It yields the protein CASSLSRSESYVGYTF.

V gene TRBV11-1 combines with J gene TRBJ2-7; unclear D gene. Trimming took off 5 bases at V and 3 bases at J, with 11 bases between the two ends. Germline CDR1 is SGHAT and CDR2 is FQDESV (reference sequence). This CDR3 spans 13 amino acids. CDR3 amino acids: CASSTGSRYEQYF. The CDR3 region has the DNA TGTGCCAGCAGCACCGGGTCGCGCTACGAGCAGTACTTC. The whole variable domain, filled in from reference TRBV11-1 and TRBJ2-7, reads EAEVAQSPRYKITEKSQAVAFWCDPISGHATLYWYRQILGQGPELLVQFQDESVVDDSQLPKDRFSAERLKGVDSTLKIQPAELGDSAMYLCASSTGSRYEQYFGPGTRLTVT.

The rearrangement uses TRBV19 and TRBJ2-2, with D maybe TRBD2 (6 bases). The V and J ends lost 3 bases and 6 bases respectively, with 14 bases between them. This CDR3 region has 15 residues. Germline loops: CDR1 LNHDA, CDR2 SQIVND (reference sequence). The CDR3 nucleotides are TGTGCCAGTAGTATGTACGGGAGTACCTCCGGGGAGCTGTTTTTT. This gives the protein CASSMYGSTSGELFF.

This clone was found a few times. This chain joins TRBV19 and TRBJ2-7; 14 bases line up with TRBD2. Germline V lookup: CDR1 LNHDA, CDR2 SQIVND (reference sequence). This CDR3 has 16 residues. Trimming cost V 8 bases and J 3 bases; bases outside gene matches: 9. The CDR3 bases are TGTGCCAGTGCCACCGGGACTAGCGGGAGCTTCTACGAGCAGTACTTC. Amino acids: CASATGTSGSFYEQYF.

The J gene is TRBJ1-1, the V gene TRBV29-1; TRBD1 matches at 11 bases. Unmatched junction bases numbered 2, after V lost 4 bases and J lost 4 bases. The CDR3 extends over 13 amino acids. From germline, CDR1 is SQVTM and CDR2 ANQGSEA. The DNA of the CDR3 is TGCAGCGTTGCGGACAGGGGGCTCACTGAAGCTTTCTTT. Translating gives CSVADRGLTEAFF.

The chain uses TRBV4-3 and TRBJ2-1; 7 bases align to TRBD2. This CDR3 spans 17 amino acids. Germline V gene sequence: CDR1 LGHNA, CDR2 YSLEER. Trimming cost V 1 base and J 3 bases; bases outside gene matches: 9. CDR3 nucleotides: TGCGCCAGCAGCCAAGGTCCCCTAGCGGTCCTCTACAATGAGCAGTTCTTC. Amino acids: CASSQGPLAVLYNEQFF.

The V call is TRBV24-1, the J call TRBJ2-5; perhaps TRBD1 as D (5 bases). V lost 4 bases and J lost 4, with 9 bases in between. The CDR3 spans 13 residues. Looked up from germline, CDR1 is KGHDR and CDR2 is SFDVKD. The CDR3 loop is CATSEQARETQYF. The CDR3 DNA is TGTGCCACCAGTGAACAGGCTCGAGAGACCCAGTACTTC.

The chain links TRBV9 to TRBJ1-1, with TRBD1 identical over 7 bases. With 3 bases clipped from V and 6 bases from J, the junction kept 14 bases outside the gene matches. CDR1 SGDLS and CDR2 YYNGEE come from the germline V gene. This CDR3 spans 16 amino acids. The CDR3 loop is CASSAGQDGLGPEAFF. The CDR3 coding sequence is TGTGCCAGCAGCGCCGGACAGGACGGACTTGGGCCTGAAGCTTTCTTT. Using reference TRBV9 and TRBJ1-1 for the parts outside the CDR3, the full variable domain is DSGVTQTPKHLITATGQRVTLRCSPRSGDLSVYWYQQSLDQGLQFLIQYYNGEERAKGNILERFSAQQFPDLHSELNLSSLELGDSALYFCASSAGQDGLGPEAFFGQGTRLTVV.

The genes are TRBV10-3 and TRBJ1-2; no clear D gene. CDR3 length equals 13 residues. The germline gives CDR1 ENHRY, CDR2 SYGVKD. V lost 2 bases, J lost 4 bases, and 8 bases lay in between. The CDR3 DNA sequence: TGTGCCATCAGTGAGGACATGCGCTATGGCTACACCTTC. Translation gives CAISEDMRYGYTF.